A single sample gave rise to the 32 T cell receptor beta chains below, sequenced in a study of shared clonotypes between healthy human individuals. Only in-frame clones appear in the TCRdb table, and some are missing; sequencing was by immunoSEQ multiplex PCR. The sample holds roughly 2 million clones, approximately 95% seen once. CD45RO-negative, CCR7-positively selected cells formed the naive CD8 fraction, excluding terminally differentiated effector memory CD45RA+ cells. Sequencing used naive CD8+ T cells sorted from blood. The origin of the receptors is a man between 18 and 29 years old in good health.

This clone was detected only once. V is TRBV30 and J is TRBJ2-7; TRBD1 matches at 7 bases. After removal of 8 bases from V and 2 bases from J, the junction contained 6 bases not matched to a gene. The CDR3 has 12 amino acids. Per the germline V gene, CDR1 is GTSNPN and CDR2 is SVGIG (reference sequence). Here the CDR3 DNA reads TGTGCCGCCGGGACAGAAGCCTACGAGCAGTACTTC. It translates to CAAGTEAYEQYF.

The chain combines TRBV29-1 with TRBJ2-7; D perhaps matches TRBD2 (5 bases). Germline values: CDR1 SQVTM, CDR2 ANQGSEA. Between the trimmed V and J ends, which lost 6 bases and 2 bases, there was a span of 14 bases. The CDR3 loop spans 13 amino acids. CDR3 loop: CSVRTGFAYEQYF. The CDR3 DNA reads TGCAGCGTCAGGACGGGATTTGCCTACGAGCAGTACTTC.

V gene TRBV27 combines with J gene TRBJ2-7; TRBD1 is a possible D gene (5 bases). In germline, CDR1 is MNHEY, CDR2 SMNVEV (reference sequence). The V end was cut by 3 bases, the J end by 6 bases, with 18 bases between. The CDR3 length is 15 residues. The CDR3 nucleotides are TGTGCCAGCAGTTTGTATGGGGCCGAAGGTCTCGAGCAGTACTTC. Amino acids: CASSLYGAEGLEQYF.

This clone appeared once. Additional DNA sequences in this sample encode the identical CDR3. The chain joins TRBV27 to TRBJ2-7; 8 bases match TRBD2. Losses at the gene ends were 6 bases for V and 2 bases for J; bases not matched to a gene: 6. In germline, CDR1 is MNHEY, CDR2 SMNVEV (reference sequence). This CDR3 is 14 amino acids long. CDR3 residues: CASSPVGGAYEQYF. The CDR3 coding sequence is TGTGCCAGCAGCCCAGTCGGGGGGGCCTACGAGCAGTACTTC.

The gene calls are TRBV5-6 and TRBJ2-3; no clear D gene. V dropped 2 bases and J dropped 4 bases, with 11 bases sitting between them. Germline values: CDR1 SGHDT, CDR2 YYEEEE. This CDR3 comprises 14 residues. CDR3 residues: CASSFGSLPDTQYF. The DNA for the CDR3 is TGTGCCAGCAGCTTTGGTAGCTTGCCAGATACGCAGTATTTT. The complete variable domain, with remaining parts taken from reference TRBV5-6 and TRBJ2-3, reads DAGVTQSPTHLIKTRGQQVTLRCSPKSGHDTVSWYQQALGQGPQFIFQYYEEEERQRGNFPDRFSGHQFPNYSSELNVNALLLGDSALYLCASSFGSLPDTQYFGPGTRLTVL.

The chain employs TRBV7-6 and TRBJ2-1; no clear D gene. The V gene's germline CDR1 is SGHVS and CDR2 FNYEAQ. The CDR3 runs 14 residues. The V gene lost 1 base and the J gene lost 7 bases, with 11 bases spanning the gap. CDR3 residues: CASSLGPGLNEQFF. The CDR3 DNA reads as TGTGCCAGCAGCTTAGGTCCAGGCTTGAATGAGCAGTTCTTC.

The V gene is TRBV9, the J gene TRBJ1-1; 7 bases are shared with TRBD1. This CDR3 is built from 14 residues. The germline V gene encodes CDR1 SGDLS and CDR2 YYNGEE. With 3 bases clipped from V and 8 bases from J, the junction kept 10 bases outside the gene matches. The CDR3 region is CASSESGGPLEAFF. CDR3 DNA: TGTGCCAGCAGCGAATCAGGGGGGCCTCTCGAAGCTTTCTTT.

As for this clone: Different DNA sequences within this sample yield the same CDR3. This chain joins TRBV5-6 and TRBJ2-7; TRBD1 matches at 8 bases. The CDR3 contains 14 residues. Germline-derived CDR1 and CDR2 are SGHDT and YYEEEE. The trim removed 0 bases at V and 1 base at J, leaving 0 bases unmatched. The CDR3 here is CASSLGDRSYEQYF. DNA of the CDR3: TGTGCCAGCAGCTTGGGGGACAGGTCCTACGAGCAGTACTTC.

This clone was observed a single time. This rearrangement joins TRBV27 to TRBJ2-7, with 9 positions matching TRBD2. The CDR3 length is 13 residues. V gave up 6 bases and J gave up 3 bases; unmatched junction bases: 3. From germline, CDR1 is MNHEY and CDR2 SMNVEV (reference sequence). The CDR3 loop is CASRGLANYEQYF. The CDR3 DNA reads TGTGCCAGCAGGGGACTAGCTAACTACGAGCAGTACTTC.

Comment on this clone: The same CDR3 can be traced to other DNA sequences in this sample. DNA for the CDR3: TGCGCCAGCAGCCCAGGGACTAGCTCCTACGAGCAGTACTTC. Amino acids: CASSPGTSSYEQYF. The rearrangement links TRBV4-3 to TRBJ2-7, with 8 bases identical to TRBD2. This CDR3 is built from 14 residues. Trimming at V came to 4 bases and at J to 0 bases, leaving 2 bases not matched to a gene. The germline V gene has CDR1 LGHNA and CDR2 YSLEER.

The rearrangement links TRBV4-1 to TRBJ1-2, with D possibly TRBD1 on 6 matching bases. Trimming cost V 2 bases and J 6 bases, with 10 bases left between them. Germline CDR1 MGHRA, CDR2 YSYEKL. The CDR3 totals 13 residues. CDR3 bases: TGCGCCAGCAGCCAACGGGACAAAGATGGCTACACCTTC. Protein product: CASSQRDKDGYTF.

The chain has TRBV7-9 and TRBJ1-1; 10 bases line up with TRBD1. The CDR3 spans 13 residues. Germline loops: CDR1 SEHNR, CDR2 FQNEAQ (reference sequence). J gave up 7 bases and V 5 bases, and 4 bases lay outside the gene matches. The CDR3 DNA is TGTGCCAGCAGCCCGACAGGGGGCGGTGAAGCTTTCTTT. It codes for CASSPTGGGEAFF.

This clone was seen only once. The chain's CDR3 is CASSPPGGTPHEQYF. CDR3 DNA: TGTGCCAGCAGCCCTCCGGGGGGGACACCTCACGAGCAGTACTTC. J is TRBJ2-7 and V is TRBV7-9; 8 bases agree with TRBD2. Germline V gene sequence: CDR1 SEHNR, CDR2 FQNEAQ (reference sequence). This CDR3 contains 15 residues. V shed 5 bases and J 5 bases; nucleotides not matched to a gene: 11.

CDR3: CASSLARGGANEQFF. Here the CDR3 DNA reads TGTGCCAGCAGCTTGGCTCGCGGGGGGGCCAATGAGCAGTTCTTC. The J gene is TRBJ2-1, the V gene TRBV5-6; the match to TRBD2 covers 9 bases. Germline lookup yields CDR1 SGHDT and CDR2 YYEEEE. With 0 bases clipped from V and 6 bases from J, the junction kept 4 bases outside the gene matches. CDR3 length: 15 amino acids.

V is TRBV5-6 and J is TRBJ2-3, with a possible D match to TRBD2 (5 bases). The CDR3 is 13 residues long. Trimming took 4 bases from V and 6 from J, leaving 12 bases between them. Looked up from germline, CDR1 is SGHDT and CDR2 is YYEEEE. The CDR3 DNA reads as TGTGCCAGCAGCCAGGACTCCCCCGATACGCAGTATTTT. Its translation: CASSQDSPDTQYF.

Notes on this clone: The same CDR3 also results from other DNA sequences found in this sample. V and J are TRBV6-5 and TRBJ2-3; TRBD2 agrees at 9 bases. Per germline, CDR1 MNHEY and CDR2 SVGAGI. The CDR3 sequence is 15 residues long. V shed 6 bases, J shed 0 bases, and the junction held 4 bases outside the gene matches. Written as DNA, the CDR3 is TGTGCCAGCAGCAACCTAGCGGGAAGCACAGATACGCAGTATTTT. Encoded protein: CASSNLAGSTDTQYF.

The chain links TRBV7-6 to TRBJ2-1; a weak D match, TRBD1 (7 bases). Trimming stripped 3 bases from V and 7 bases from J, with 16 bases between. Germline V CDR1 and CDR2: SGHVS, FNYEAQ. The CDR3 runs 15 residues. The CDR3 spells CASSLAGQRKNEQFF. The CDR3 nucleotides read TGTGCCAGCAGCTTGGCGGGACAGAGGAAAAATGAGCAGTTCTTC.

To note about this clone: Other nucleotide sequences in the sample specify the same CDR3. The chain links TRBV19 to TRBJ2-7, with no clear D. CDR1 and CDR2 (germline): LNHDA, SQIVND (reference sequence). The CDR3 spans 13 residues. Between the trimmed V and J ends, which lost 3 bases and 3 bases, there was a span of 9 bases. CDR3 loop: CASSISDGYEQYF. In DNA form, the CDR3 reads TGTGCCAGTAGTATCTCCGACGGCTACGAGCAGTACTTC.

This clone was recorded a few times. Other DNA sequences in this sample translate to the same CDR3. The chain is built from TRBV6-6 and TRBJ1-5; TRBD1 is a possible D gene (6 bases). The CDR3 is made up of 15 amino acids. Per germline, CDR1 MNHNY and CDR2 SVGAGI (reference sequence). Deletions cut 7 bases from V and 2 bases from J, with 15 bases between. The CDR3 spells CASTIQGYGNQPQHF. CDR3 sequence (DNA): TGTGCCAGCACTATACAGGGATATGGCAATCAGCCCCAGCATTTT.

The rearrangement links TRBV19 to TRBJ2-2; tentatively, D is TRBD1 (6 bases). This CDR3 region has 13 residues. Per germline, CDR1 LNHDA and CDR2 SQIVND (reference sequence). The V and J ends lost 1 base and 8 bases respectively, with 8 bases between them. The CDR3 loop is CASSIVTGGELFF. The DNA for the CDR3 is TGTGCCAGTAGTATAGTTACAGGGGGGGAGCTGTTTTTT.

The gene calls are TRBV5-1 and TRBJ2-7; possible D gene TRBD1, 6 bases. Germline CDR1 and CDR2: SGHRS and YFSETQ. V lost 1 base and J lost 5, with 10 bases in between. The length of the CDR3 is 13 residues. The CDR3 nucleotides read TGCGCCAGCAGCTTGCTCAGGACAGACGAGCAGTACTTC. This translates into CASSLLRTDEQYF.

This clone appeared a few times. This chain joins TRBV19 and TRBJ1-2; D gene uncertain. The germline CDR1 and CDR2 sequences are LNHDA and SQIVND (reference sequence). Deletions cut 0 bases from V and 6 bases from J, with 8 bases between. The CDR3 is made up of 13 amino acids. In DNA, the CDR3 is TGTGCCAGTAGTATAGAGGGTCTTAATGGCTACACCTTC. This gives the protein CASSIEGLNGYTF.

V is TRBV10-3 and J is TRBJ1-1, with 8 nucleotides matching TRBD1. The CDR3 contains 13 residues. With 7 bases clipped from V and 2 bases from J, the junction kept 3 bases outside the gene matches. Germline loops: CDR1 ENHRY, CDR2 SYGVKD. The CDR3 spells CAIITGGNTEAFF. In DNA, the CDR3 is TGTGCCATCATTACAGGGGGTAACACTGAAGCTTTCTTT.

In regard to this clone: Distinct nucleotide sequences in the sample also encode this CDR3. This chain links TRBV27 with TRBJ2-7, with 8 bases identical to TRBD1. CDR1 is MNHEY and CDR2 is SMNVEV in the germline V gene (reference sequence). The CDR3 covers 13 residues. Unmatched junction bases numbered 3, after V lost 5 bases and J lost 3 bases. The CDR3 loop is CASSLTGDYEQYF. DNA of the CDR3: TGTGCCAGCAGTCTGACAGGGGACTACGAGCAGTACTTC.

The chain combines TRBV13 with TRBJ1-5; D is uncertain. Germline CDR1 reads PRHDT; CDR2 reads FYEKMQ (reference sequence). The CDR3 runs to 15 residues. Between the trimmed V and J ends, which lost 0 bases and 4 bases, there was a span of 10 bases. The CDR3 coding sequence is TGTGCCAGCAGCTTAGGTCGGCAGGTTAATCAGCCCCAGCATTTT. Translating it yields CASSLGRQVNQPQHF.

CDR3 bases: TGTGCCAGCAGCTACCAAGTTGGAGGAGGAAATCAGCCCCAGCATTTT. It specifies CASSYQVGGGNQPQHF. The chain has TRBV6-5 and TRBJ1-5; D uncertain. The length of the CDR3 is 16 residues. Germline values: CDR1 MNHEY, CDR2 SVGAGI. Between the trimmed V and J ends, which lost 6 bases and 4 bases, there was a span of 19 bases.

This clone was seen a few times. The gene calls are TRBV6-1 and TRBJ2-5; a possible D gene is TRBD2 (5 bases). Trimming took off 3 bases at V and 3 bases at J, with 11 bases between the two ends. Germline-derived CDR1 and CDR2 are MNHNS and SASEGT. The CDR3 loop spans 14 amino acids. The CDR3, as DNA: TGTGCCAGCAGTGACGAGGGTAGAGAAGAGACCCAGTACTTC. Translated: CASSDEGREETQYF.

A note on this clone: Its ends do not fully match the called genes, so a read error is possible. CDR3 nucleotide sequence: TGTGCCAGCAGTCAAGACTCTTCGACAGATACGCAGTATTTT. Translation: CASSQDSSTDTQYF. The chain joins TRBV4-2 to TRBJ2-3; D is ambiguous. The CDR3 sequence is 14 residues long. CDR1 is LGHNA and CDR2 is YNFKEQ in the germline V gene.

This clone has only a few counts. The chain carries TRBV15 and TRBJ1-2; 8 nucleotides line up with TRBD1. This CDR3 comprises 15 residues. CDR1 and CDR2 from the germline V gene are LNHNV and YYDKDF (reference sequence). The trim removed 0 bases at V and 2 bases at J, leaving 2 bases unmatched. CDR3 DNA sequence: TGTGCCACCAGCAGAGATTGGACAGGGAACTATGGCTACACCTTC. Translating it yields CATSRDWTGNYGYTF.

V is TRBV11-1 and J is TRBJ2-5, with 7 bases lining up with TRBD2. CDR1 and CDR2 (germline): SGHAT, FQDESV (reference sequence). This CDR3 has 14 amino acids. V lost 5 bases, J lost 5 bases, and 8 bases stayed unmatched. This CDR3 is CASSPEWGGETQYF. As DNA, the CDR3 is TGTGCCAGCAGCCCTGAGTGGGGAGGGGAGACCCAGTACTTC.

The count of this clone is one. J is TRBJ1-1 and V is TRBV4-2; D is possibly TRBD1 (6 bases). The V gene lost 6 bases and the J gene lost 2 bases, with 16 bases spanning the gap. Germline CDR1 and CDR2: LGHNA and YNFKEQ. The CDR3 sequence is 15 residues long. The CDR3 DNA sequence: TGTGCCAGCAGTGAAGCCGGGACATCAAACACTGAAGCTTTCTTT. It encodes CASSEAGTSNTEAFF.

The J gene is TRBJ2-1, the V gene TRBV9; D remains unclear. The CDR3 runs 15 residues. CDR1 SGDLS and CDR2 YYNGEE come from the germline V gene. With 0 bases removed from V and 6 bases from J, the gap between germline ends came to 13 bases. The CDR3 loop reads CASSVAPHQVNEQFF. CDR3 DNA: TGTGCCAGCAGCGTAGCGCCCCATCAGGTCAATGAGCAGTTCTTC.